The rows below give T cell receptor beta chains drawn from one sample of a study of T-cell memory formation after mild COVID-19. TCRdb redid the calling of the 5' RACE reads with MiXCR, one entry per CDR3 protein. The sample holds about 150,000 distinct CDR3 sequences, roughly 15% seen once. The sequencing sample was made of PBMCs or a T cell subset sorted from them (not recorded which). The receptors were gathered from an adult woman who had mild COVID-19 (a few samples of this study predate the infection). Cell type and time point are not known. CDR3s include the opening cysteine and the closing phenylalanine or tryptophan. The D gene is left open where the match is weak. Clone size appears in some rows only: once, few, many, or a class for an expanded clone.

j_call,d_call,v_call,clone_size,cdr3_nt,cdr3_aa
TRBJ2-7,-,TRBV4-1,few,TGCGCCAGCAGCTTCGTTGGTCGGGAAAACGAGCAGTACTTC,CASSFVGRENEQYF
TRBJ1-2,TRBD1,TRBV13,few,TGTGCCAGCAGCGTACCGTCGGGACAGGGGTTTAATGGCTACACCTTC,CASSVPSGQGFNGYTF
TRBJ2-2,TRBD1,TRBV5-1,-,TGCGCCAGCAGCCAGGGGACAGGGAACACCGGGGAGCTGTTTTTT,CASSQGTGNTGELFF
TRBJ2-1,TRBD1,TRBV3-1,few,TGTGCCAGCAGCGTCCGGGACAGGCCGTACAATGAGCAGTTCTTC,CASSVRDRPYNEQFF
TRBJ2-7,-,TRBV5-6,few,TGTGCCAGCAGCAGGGTCGGCGAGCAGTACTTC,CASSRVGEQYF
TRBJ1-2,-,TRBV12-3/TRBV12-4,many,TGTGCCAGCAGTTCACGACGGGGAGCCTATGGCTACACCTTC,CASSSRRGAYGYTF
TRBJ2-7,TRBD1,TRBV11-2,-,TGTGCCAGCAGGCGGATCCGGACAGGGGGCGGTTTGAGGAACGAGCAGTACTTC,CASRRIRTGGGLRNEQYF
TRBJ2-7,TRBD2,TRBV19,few,TGTGCCAGTAGTGACGTGGGTTCTTGGCGGGAGTCCCACGAGCAGTACTTC,CASSDVGSWRESHEQYF
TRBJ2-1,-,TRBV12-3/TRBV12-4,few,TGTGCCAGCAGCCTCGAGCAGGGCGCTGAGCAGTTCTTC,CASSLEQGAEQFF
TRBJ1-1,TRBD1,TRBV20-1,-,TGCAGTGCTACGGGGACAGGCGGGGGGAACACTGAAGCTTTCTTT,CSATGTGGGNTEAFF
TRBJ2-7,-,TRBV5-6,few,TGTGCCAGCAGCTTGGAGGCGGGACTCCCCTACGAGCAGTACTTC,CASSLEAGLPYEQYF
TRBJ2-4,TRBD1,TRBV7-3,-,TGTGCCAGCAGCTTAACTGGGACAGGGGAAAACATTCAGTACTTC,CASSLTGTGENIQYF
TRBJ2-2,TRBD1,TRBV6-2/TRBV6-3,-,TGTGCCAGCACGGAGCAGGGGGCGAACACCGGGGAGCTGTTTTTT,CASTEQGANTGELFF
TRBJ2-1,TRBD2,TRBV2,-,TGTGCCAGCAGCGGACTAGCGGGGAATACCTACAATGAGCAGTTCTTC,CASSGLAGNTYNEQFF